This T cell receptor beta chain was obtained from a study of blood T cell repertoires in COVID-19. Study-wide context: The origin of the acute and convalescent COVID-19 samples was the United States, Italy and Spain. Sample material is recorded as cDNA or gDNA derived from T cells, B-cell-depleted T cells, or PBMCs.

Authors' methods: Counts of nucleated cells, estimated from reference gene primer amplification, were obtained. Here immunoSEQ multiplex PCR was the method, and the copy in TCRdb shows in-frame clones only, minus some. The V and J calls and clone size come from that table; D and trimming were worked out from the DNA. The sample lists around 150,000 clones, around four fifths seen once, with roughly 19% in the top ten. This clone has only one observation. Germline V gene lookup returns CDR1 MNHEY and CDR2 SVGEGT. Trimming stripped 5 bases from V and 3 bases from J, with 14 bases between. The CDR3 is 14 amino acids.

The chain couples TRBV6-2 or TRBV6-3 to TRBJ2-7; D may be TRBD1 (6 bases). The sequence was collected from a woman of 80 years or more with acute or convalescent COVID-19. Sequencing used peripheral blood. The CDR3 sequence: CASSQPGHLYEQYF. The CDR3, as DNA: TGTGCCAGCAGTCAACCGGGACACCTCTACGAGCAGTACTTC.